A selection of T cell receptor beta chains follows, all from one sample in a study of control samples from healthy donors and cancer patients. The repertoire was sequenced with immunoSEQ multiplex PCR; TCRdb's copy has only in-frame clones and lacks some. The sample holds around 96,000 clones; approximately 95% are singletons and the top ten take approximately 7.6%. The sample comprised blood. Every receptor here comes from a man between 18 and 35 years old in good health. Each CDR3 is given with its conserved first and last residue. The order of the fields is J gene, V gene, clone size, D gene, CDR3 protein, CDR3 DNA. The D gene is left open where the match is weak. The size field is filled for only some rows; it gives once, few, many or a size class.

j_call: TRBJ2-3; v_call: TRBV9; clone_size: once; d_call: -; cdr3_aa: CASSVGGRDTDTQYF; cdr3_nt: TGTGCCAGCAGCGTAGGGGGAAGAGACACAGATACGCAGTATTTT
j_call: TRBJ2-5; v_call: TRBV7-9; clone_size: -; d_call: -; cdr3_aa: CASSVGVRGKRVETQYF; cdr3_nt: TGTGCCAGCAGCGTCGGGGTTCGGGGGAAAAGAGTAGAGACCCAGTACTTC
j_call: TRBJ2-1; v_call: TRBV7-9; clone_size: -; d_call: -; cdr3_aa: CASSLGLGSDEQFF; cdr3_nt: TGTGCCAGCAGCTTAGGTCTGGGGTCTGATGAGCAGTTCTTC
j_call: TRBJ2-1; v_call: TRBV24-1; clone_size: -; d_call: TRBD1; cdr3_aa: CATSEGTGAYNEQFF; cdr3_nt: TGTGCCACCAGTGAAGGGACAGGCGCCTACAATGAGCAGTTCTTC
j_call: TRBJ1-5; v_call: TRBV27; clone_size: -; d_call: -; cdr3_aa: CASRVAAGQPQHF; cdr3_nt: TGTGCCAGCAGGGTAGCAGCGGGACAGCCCCAGCATTTT
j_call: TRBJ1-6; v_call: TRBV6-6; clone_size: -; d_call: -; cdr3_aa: CASSGTTAIHSPLHF; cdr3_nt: TGTGCCAGTTCGGGTACTACAGCGATTCATTCACCCCTCCACTTT
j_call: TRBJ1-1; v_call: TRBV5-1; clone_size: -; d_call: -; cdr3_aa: CASSRFVRRQGIERNTEAFF; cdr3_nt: TGCGCCAGCAGCCGATTTGTCCGCCGCCAAGGGATTGAGAGGAACACTGAAGCTTTCTTT
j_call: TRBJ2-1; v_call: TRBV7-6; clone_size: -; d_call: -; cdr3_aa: CASSPLGLASNEQFF; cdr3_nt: TGTGCCAGCAGCCCCCTCGGGCTAGCGAGCAATGAGCAGTTCTTC
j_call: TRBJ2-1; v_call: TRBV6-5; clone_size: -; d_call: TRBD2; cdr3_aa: CASSLGLAAHNEQFF; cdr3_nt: TGTGCCAGCAGCTTAGGCCTAGCGGCTCACAATGAGCAGTTCTTC
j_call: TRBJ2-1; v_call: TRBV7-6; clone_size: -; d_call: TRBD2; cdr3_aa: CASSLRLAPYNEQFF; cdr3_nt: TGTGCCAGCAGCTTAAGACTAGCCCCCTACAATGAGCAGTTCTTC
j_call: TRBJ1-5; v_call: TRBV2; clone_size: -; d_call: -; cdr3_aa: CASNGGYGGIDNQPQHF; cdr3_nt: TGTGCCAGCAATGGAGGTTATGGGGGGATTGACAATCAGCCCCAGCATTTT
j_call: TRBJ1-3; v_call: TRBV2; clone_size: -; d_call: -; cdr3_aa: CASSEGGNSGNTIYF; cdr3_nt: TGTGCCAGCAGTGAAGGCGGAAACTCTGGAAACACCATATATTTT
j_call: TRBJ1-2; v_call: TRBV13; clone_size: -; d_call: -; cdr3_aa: CASSLSREPNYGYTF; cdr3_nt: TGTGCCAGCAGCTTAAGCAGGGAACCTAACTATGGCTACACCTTC
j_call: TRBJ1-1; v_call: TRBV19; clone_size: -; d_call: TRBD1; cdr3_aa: CASSVRTGRGTEAFF; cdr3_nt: TGTGCCAGTAGTGTCCGGACAGGGCGAGGCACTGAAGCTTTCTTT
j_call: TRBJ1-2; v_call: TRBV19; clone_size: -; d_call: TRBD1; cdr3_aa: CASRDPGQGDYGYTF; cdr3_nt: TGTGCCAGTAGAGACCCGGGACAGGGTGACTATGGCTACACCTTC
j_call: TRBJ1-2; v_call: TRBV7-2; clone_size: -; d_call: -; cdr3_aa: CASSFSPGGGYGYTF; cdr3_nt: TGTGCCAGCAGCTTCTCCCCCGGGGGCGGGTATGGCTACACCTTC
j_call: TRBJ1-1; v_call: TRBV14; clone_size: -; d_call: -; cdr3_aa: CASSQRRDTEAFF; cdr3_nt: TGTGCCAGCAGCCAACGCAGGGATACTGAAGCTTTCTTT
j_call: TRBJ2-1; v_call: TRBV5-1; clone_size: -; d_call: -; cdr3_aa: CASSLVVAGNEQFF; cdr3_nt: TGCGCCAGCAGCTTGGTAGTCGCCGGCAATGAGCAGTTCTTC
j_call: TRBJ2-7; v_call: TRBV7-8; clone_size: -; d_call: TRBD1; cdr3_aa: CASSFTGGLSYEQYF; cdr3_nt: TGTGCCAGCAGCTTCACAGGGGGTTTATCCTACGAGCAGTACTTC
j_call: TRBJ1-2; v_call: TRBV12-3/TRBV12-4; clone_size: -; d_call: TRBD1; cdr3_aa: CASSPGQGGYTF; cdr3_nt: TGTGCCAGCAGTCCAGGACAGGGCGGCTACACCTTC
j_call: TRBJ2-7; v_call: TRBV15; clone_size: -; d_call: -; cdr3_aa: CATSSRASYEQYF; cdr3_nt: TGTGCCACCAGCTCCCGGGCCTCCTACGAGCAGTACTTC
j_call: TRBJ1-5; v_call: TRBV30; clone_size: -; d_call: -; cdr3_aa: CAWSVLGAGGSNQPQHF; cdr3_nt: TGTGCCTGGAGTGTACTGGGAGCTGGGGGTAGCAATCAGCCCCAGCATTTT
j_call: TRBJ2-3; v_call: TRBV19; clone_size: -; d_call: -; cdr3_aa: CASRPAPDTQYF; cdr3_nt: TGTGCCAGTAGACCAGCCCCGGATACGCAGTATTTT
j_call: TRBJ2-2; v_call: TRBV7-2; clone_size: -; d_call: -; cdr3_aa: CASSTQGTIFPGELFF; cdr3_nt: TGTGCCAGCAGCACCCAGGGAACTATCTTTCCCGGGGAGCTGTTTTTT
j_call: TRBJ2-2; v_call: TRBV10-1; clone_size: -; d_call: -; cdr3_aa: CASRGSAGELFF; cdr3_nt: TGCGCCAGCAGAGGCTCAGCCGGGGAGCTGTTTTTT
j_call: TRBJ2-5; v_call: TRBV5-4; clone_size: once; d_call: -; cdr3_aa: CASSLALEETQYF; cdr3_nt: TGTGCCAGCAGCTTGGCATTAGAAGAGACCCAGTACTTC
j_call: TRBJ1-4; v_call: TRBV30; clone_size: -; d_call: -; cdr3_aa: CAWSVLVDWATNEKLFF; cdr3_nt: TGTGCCTGGAGTGTACTTGTGGATTGGGCAACTAATGAAAAACTGTTTTTT
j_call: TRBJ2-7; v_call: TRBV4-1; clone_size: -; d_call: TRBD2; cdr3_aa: CASSQDLREGPYEQYF; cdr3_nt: TGCGCCAGCAGCCAAGATCTGCGGGAGGGCCCGTACGAGCAGTACTTC
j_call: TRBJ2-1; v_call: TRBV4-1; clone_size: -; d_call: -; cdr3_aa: CASSQAEQFF; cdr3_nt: TGCGCCAGCAGCCAAGCTGAGCAGTTCTTC
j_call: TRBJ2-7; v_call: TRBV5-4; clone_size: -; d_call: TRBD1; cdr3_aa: CASSYGTDRAEF; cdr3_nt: TGTGCCAGCAGCTACGGGACAGACAGAGCAGAGTTC
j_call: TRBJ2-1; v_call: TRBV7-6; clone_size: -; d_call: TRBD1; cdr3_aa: CASSLASGTGAYNEQFF; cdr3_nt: TGTGCCAGCAGCTTAGCTTCCGGGACAGGGGCCTACAATGAGCAGTTCTTC
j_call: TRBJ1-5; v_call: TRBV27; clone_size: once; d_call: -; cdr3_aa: CASSLSAPPGNQPQHF; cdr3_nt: TGTGCCAGCAGTTTATCGGCCCCGCCCGGCAATCAGCCCCAGCATTTT
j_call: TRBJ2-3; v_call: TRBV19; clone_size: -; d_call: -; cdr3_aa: CASSIAVAITDTQYF; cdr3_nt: TGTGCCAGTAGTATAGCGGTCGCGATCACAGATACGCAGTATTTT
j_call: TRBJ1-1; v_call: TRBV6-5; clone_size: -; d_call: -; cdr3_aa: CASSIQVQNTEAFF; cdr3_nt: TGTGCCAGCAGTATACAGGTTCAAAACACTGAAGCTTTCTTT
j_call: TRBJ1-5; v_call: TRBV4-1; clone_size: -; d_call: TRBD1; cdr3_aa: CASSPGQGPYSNQPQHF; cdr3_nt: TGCGCCAGCAGCCCCGGACAGGGGCCGTATAGCAATCAGCCCCAGCATTTT
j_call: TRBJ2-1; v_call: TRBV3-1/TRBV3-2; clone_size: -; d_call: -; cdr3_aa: CASSQAAYNEQFF; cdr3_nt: TGTGCCAGCAGCCAAGCCGCCTACAATGAGCAGTTCTTC
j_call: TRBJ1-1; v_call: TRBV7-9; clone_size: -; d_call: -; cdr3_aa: CASNEAPTEAFF; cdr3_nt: TGTGCCAGCAATGAGGCCCCCACTGAAGCTTTCTTT
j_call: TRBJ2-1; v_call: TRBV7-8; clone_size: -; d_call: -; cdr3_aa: CASSLGGQYNEQFF; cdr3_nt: TGTGCCAGCAGCTTAGGGGGGCAATACAATGAGCAGTTCTTC
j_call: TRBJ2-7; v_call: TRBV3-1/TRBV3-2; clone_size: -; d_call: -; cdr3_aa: CASSQGQSWLEQYF; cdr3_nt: TGTGCCAGCAGCCAAGGGCAAAGCTGGCTCGAGCAGTACTTC
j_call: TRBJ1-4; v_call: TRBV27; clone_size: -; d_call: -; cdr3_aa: CASSFRDGSNEKLFF; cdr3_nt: TGTGCCAGCAGTTTCAGGGATGGATCTAATGAAAAACTGTTTTTT
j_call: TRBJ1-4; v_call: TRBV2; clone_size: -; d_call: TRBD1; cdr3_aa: CASNKETGDVGKLFF; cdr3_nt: TGTGCCAGCAACAAGGAGACAGGGGATGTAGGAAAACTGTTTTTT
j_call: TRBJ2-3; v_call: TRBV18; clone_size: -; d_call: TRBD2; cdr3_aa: CASSPLSGRAGTDTQYF; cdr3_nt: TGTGCCAGCTCACCCCTAAGCGGGAGGGCCGGCACAGATACGCAGTATTTT
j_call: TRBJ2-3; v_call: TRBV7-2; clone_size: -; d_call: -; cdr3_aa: CASSLDNPPDTQYF; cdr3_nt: TGTGCCAGCAGCTTAGACAACCCCCCAGATACGCAGTATTTT
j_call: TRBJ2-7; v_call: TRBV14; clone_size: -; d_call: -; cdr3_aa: CASSQPGSYEQYF; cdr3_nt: TGTGCCAGCAGCCAACCCGGAAGCTACGAGCAGTACTTC
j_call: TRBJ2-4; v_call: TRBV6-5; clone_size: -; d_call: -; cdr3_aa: CASRGGHQNIQYF; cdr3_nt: TGTGCCAGCAGAGGGGGACACCAAAACATTCAGTACTTC